This T cell receptor beta chain originates from a study of T cell repertoires in cytomegalovirus infection. Across the study: Public TCR beta signatures were indicative of both CMV infection and a matching HLA type. Whole-study findings and limits: HLA-C-restricted CMV-specific TCR beta clonotypes prevailed in the ex vivo response. The cumulative frequency of public TCR beta families distinguished individuals who carried CMV together with the relevant HLA.

Trimming pared 3 bases from V and 12 bases from J, leaving 15 bases between. Germline V gene sequence: CDR1 MNHEY, CDR2 SMNVEV (reference sequence). The CDR3 covers 14 residues. TCRdb independently ran MiXCR on the reads; one entry per CDR3 protein. Of under 600,000 distinct CDR3 sequences listed, more than 15% are singletons. Concerning this clonotype itself: What it binds is unknown.

The clonotype was recovered from a human donor in good health (CMV status not recorded). Some clones in this sample may be carry-over from other donors' samples. Specimen: CD8+ T cells from PBMCs. The gene calls are TRBV27 and TRBJ2-6; D unresolved. The CDR3 spells CASSFRSSSSVLTF. The CDR3 region has the DNA TGTGCCAGCAGTTTTAGGTCCAGTAGTAGCGTCCTGACTTTC.